The rows below give T cell receptor beta chains drawn from one sample of a study of blood T cell repertoires in COVID-19. Using immunoSEQ multiplex PCR, the repertoire was profiled, and TCRdb retains in-frame clones only, with some absent. This sample carries approximately 270,000 clones, under 85% of them seen once, and the ten largest clones take about 1%. Sequencing input: peripheral blood. These receptors were collected from a human donor with COVID-19, enrolled during active disease. The donor label of this sample is uncertain. Each CDR3 is given with its conserved first and last residue. D genes are given only for firm matches. Size is omitted from some rows. Given values are once, few, many or a class for expanded clones.

TRBJ2-7,.,TRBV10-1,.,TGCGCCAGCTCTCACGGCGGTTCCTACGAGCAGTACTTC,CASSHGGSYEQYF
TRBJ1-5,.,TRBV6-6,.,TGTGCCAGCAGCTACGGGGGGAATCAGCCCCAGCATTTT,CASSYGGNQPQHF
TRBJ1-6,.,TRBV6-5,.,TGTGCCAGCAGTCGACCCGGGGGGCAAAGGTCACCCCTCCACTTT,CASSRPGGQRSPLHF
TRBJ1-6,.,TRBV2,.,TGTGCCAGCAGTGAAGAGGGGGTGAATAATTCACCCCTCCACTTT,CASSEEGVNNSPLHF
TRBJ1-6,.,TRBV6-5,.,TGTGCCAGCCACCGTCCGGGGTCACCCCTCCACTTT,CASHRPGSPLHF
TRBJ1-5,.,TRBV19,.,TGTGCCAGTAGTATGAGCCCTAGTAGGGGTGAACGCGATCAGCCCCAGCATTTT,CASSMSPSRGERDQPQHF
TRBJ2-3,.,TRBV18,TRBD2,TGTGCCAGCTCACCACCTCGCGGGAGCGCAGATACGCAGTATTTT,CASSPPRGSADTQYF
TRBJ1-4,few,TRBV28,.,TGTGCCAGCATGGGAGGGCTTGGGACTAATGAAAAACTGTTTTTT,CASMGGLGTNEKLFF
TRBJ2-5,once,TRBV18,TRBD2,TGTGCCAGCTCACGCGGGGGACAAGAGACCCAGTACTTC,CASSRGGQETQYF
TRBJ1-1,once,TRBV29-1,TRBD1,TGCAGCGCTAACAGGGGGCGGACTGAAGCTTTCTTT,CSANRGRTEAFF
TRBJ1-5,.,TRBV6-5,.,TGTGCCAGCAGTTCTCAGAGGGATCAGCCCCAGCATTTT,CASSSQRDQPQHF
TRBJ1-2,.,TRBV3-1/TRBV3-2,TRBD1,TGTGCCAGCAGCCCAAGGACAGGGGGCAGCTACACCTTC,CASSPRTGGSYTF
TRBJ1-1,.,TRBV7-2,.,TGTGCCAGCAGCCCAAACTTTGGTGAAGCTTTCTTT,CASSPNFGEAFF
TRBJ1-1,.,TRBV7-9,.,TGTGCCAGCAGCCGTTCGAACACTGAAGCTTTCTTT,CASSRSNTEAFF
TRBJ2-5,.,TRBV5-5,TRBD1,TGTGCCAGCAGCCCAGGACAGGCCCAAGAGACCCAGTACTTC,CASSPGQAQETQYF
TRBJ2-5,.,TRBV30,TRBD1,TGTGCCTGGAGGACCCGGGACAGGGTGGAGCAAGAGACCCAGTACTTC,CAWRTRDRVEQETQYF
TRBJ2-5,.,TRBV19,.,TGTGCCAGTAGTATCTCGGACAGAGAGACCCAGTACTTC,CASSISDRETQYF
TRBJ2-7,.,TRBV9,TRBD2,TGTGCCAGCAACCCTAGCGGAGGCTCCTACGAGCAGTACTTC,CASNPSGGSYEQYF
TRBJ1-1,.,TRBV28,.,TGTGCCAGCAGCGTCACAGTGTACACTGAAGCTTTCTTT,CASSVTVYTEAFF
TRBJ2-7,.,TRBV11-2,.,TGTGCCAGCAGCCAAACAGGTGCTGCCTACGAGCAGTACTTC,CASSQTGAAYEQYF
TRBJ2-1,.,TRBV10-3,.,TGTGCCATCAGTGAGGGCAGAATCTCCCCCAATGAGCAGTTCTTC,CAISEGRISPNEQFF
TRBJ1-2,.,TRBV30,.,TGTGCCTGGAGTGGACTAGACTATGGCTACACCTTC,CAWSGLDYGYTF
TRBJ2-7,.,TRBV10-3,.,TGTGCCATCAGTGAGTCGGGGGGGCGAGTCGAGCAGTACTTC,CAISESGGRVEQYF
TRBJ2-4,.,TRBV5-5,TRBD2,TGTGCCAGCAGCCGGGGGGAGGACAACATTCAGTACTTC,CASSRGEDNIQYF
TRBJ2-6,.,TRBV18,TRBD1,TGTGCCAGCTCGTCCCGGGACAGCTCTGGGGCCAACGTCCTGACTTTC,CASSSRDSSGANVLTF
TRBJ1-5,once,TRBV27,.,TGTGCCAGCAGTAGCTATCCCAGGGGATACAATCAGCCCCAGCATTTT,CASSSYPRGYNQPQHF
TRBJ2-7,.,TRBV9,.,TGTGCCAGCAGCGTAGGTGTAGCTACGGTCTATGAGCAGTACTTC,CASSVGVATVYEQYF
TRBJ2-7,few,TRBV11-3,.,TGTGCCAGCAGCTTAGTTACGGGTGCGCAGTACTTC,CASSLVTGAQYF
TRBJ1-1,once,TRBV10-2,TRBD1,TGCGCCAGCAGTAAGGACAGGGGTGCGGACACTGAAGCTTTCTTT,CASSKDRGADTEAFF
TRBJ1-2,once,TRBV28,.,TGTGCCAGCAGTCAACAGCCGTATGGCTACACCTTC,CASSQQPYGYTF
TRBJ1-2,.,TRBV4-3,.,TGCGCCAGCAGCCAAGAAGAGGCCTCTCTCGGCTACACCTTC,CASSQEEASLGYTF
TRBJ2-1,once,TRBV7-6,TRBD2,TGTGCCAGCAGCTTAGGACTAGCGGGAGTAGGAGAGCAGTTCTTC,CASSLGLAGVGEQFF
TRBJ2-5,.,TRBV14,TRBD1,TGTGCCAGCAGCCAACTGGGACAGGGGACTCAAGAGACCCAGTACTTC,CASSQLGQGTQETQYF
TRBJ2-1,.,TRBV4-2,TRBD2,TGTGCCAGCAGCCAAGGGCTAGCGGGAGGAGTCGATGAGCAGTTCTTC,CASSQGLAGGVDEQFF
TRBJ2-2,.,TRBV9,.,TGTGCCAGCAGCGCACCAGAACGGGGGTCTTGGGAGCTGTTTTTT,CASSAPERGSWELFF
TRBJ1-3,.,TRBV27,TRBD1,TGTGCCAGCAGAGGAGGGACAGGGGGTTACTCTGGAAACACCATATATTTT,CASRGGTGGYSGNTIYF
TRBJ1-3,.,TRBV5-1,TRBD1,TGCGCCAGCGCCAGGGGGGACAGGGCCGTGGGGACTGGAAACACCATATATTTT,CASARGDRAVGTGNTIYF
TRBJ2-3,.,TRBV29-1,TRBD2,TGCAGCGTTGATGGTAGCGGGAGCACAGATACGCAGTATTTT,CSVDGSGSTDTQYF
TRBJ1-5,once,TRBV20-1,.,TGCAGTGCTAGTGAGGCAGATCCCAATCAGCCCCAGCATTTT,CSASEADPNQPQHF
TRBJ1-3,once,TRBV7-3,.,TGTGCCAGCAGCTTAAGTCGGGCGGGCTCTGGAAACACCATATATTTT,CASSLSRAGSGNTIYF
TRBJ2-7,once,TRBV6-5,TRBD1,TGTGCCAGCAGATTGACAGGGGGGATTGGGGAGCAGTACTTC,CASRLTGGIGEQYF
TRBJ2-1,few,TRBV2,TRBD2,TGTGCCAGCAGTTCGGGACTAGCTAACAATGAGCAGTTCTTC,CASSSGLANNEQFF
TRBJ2-7,.,TRBV28,TRBD2,TGTGCCGGACAAACTAGCGGGAGCTCCTACGAGCAGTACTTC,CAGQTSGSSYEQYF
TRBJ2-1,.,TRBV24-1,TRBD2,TGTGCCACCAGCAGGGCGGGAGGCCGGGACAATGAGCAGTTCTTC,CATSRAGGRDNEQFF
TRBJ1-1,.,TRBV7-2,.,TGTGCCAGCAGCCCGTACGTGAAGGGGGCTGAAGCTTTCTTT,CASSPYVKGAEAFF
TRBJ2-5,once,TRBV7-8,.,TGTGCCAGCAGCTTATACGGGGATGTGACCCAGTACTTC,CASSLYGDVTQYF
TRBJ2-7,.,TRBV6-6,TRBD2,TGTGCCAGCAGACGGGGACTAGCGGGAGAAGACGAGCAGTACTTC,CASRRGLAGEDEQYF